Presented here are 32 T cell receptor beta chains from one specimen sequenced in a study of T cells in Graves' hyperthyroidism and ophthalmopathy. RNA transcripts were the template for amplifying TCR beta CDR3 regions. Researchers ran a first-round RT-PCR on the TCR CDR3 using the HTBI primer set. Each CDR3 protein is one row after TCRdb ran MiXCR on the multiplex PCR reads. The sample has 350,000 to 400,000 distinct CDR3 sequences, more than 13% seen once; the top ten hold about 30%. The sequencing sample was made of blood. Every receptor here comes from a woman younger than 45 with Graves' hyperthyroidism.

This clonotype was recorded a few times. The chain employs TRBV29-1 and TRBJ2-4; 14 nucleotides agree with TRBD2. There are 18 residues in the CDR3. Germline V gene data show CDR1 as SQVTM and CDR2 as ANQGSEA. Losses at the gene ends were 1 base for V and 1 base for J; bases not matched to a gene: 6. Here the CDR3 reads CSVEGGTSGRMAKNIQYF. CDR3 in DNA: TGCAGCGTTGAAGGAGGGACTAGCGGGAGAATGGCCAAAAACATTCAGTACTTC.

The chain is built from TRBV28 and TRBJ2-1; 13 nucleotides match TRBD2. The V gene end was trimmed by 1 base and the J gene end by 9 bases; junction bases not matched to a gene: 6. The germline CDR1 and CDR2 sequences are MDHEN and SYDVKM. The CDR3 spans 16 residues. CDR3 loop: CASSLSRLAGGSEQFF. CDR3 coding DNA: TGTGCCAGCAGTTTATCTCGACTAGCGGGAGGAAGTGAGCAGTTCTTC.

With respect to this clonotype: The junction and the germline gene differ at one end; a read error may be behind it. The rearrangement links TRBV12-3 or TRBV12-4 to TRBJ2-1; 8 nucleotides line up with TRBD1. This CDR3 region has 14 residues. The CDR3: CASSQSTARTGLIF. CDR3 sequence (DNA): TGTGCCAGCAGCCAATCTACCGCCCGGACAGGGTTGATCTTC.

This clonotype was seen ten or more times. The rearrangement links TRBV9 to TRBJ2-7; 8 nucleotides agree with TRBD2. V gave up 4 bases and J gave up 4 bases; unmatched junction bases: 10. Germline-derived CDR1 and CDR2 are SGDLS and YYNGEE. The CDR3 is 15 amino acids. This CDR3 reads CASSPSTGGLYEQYF. CDR3 DNA: TGTGCCAGCAGCCCCTCCACGGGAGGGCTTTACGAGCAGTACTTC. The full variable domain, in which reference TRBV9 and TRBJ2-7 provide the parts outside the CDR3, is DSGVTQTPKHLITATGQRVTLRCSPRSGDLSVYWYQQSLDQGLQFLIQYYNGEERAKGNILERFSAQQFPDLHSELNLSSLELGDSALYFCASSPSTGGLYEQYFGPGTRLTVT.

This clonotype was detected ten times or more. The chain employs TRBV5-4 and TRBJ2-7, with TRBD2 as a possible D gene (5 bases). V was trimmed by 4 bases and J by 3 bases, leaving 14 bases between them. Germline CDR1 and CDR2: SGHNT and YYREEE (reference sequence). The length of the CDR3 is 14 residues. This CDR3 is CASSDKPGDYEQYF. As DNA, the CDR3 is TGTGCCAGCAGCGACAAGCCCGGGGACTACGAGCAGTACTTC. Based on the CDR3 plus reference TRBV5-4 and TRBJ2-7, the full variable domain is ETGVTQSPTHLIKTRGQQVTLRCSSQSGHNTVSWYQQALGQGPQFIFQYYREEENGRGNFPPRFSGLQFPNYSSELNVNALELDDSALYLCASSDKPGDYEQYFGPGTRLTVT.

This chain uses TRBV4-2 with TRBJ2-7, with 10 bases matching TRBD1. Germline CDR1 is LGHNA and CDR2 is YNFKEQ. The CDR3 is 16 amino acids. Trimming removed 2 bases from V and 3 bases from J; junction bases left unmatched: 7. The CDR3 DNA follows: TGTGCCAGCAGCCAATCGACAGGGGGCGAATTCTACGAGCAGTACTTC. Translated, it gives CASSQSTGGEFYEQYF.

The table lists this clonotype with many counts. The chain recombines TRBV3-1 with TRBJ1-2; no definite D call. CDR3 length: 14 residues. Per germline, CDR1 LGHDT and CDR2 YNNKEL (reference sequence). Between the trimmed V and J ends, which lost 1 base and 1 base, there was a span of 7 bases. CDR3 loop: CASSQGSVNYGYTF. The DNA for the CDR3 is TGTGCCAGCAGCCAAGGGTCAGTTAACTATGGCTACACCTTC.

This clonotype was picked up many times. The rearrangement uses TRBV11-1 and TRBJ2-3, with 8 positions matching TRBD2. There are 14 residues in the CDR3. The germline V gene has CDR1 SGHAT and CDR2 FQDESV (reference sequence). V shed 4 bases and J 4 bases; nucleotides not matched to a gene: 4. CDR3 residues: CASSWTSSPDTQYF. In nucleotides, the CDR3 is TGTGCCAGCAGCTGGACTAGCAGCCCAGATACGCAGTATTTT.

The chain carries TRBV3-1 and TRBJ2-1, with 14 bases lining up with TRBD2. The ends lost 3 bases at V and 9 bases at J; junction bases unmatched: 10. Germline CDR1 LGHDT, CDR2 YNNKEL (reference sequence). The CDR3 covers 17 residues. The CDR3 is CASSQKWGTSGRSEQFF. The CDR3 DNA sequence: TGTGCCAGCAGCCAGAAATGGGGGACTAGCGGGAGATCTGAGCAGTTCTTC.

The sample holds a few counts of this clonotype. In DNA form, the CDR3 reads TGCAGTGCTAGAGACCGGACAGGCAAAATTCAAGCTTTCTTT. Its protein is CSARDRTGKIQAFF. The chain combines TRBV20-1 with TRBJ1-1; 7 positions match TRBD1. Per germline, CDR1 DFQATT and CDR2 SNEGSKA (reference sequence). This CDR3 is built from 14 residues. Trimming took 0 bases from V and 9 from J; bases not matched to a gene: 10.

The chain is built from TRBV20-1 and TRBJ2-6; D is uncertain. The CDR3 is made up of 14 amino acids. The germline V and J ends were trimmed by 2 bases and 4 bases, with 9 bases remaining between them. Looked up from germline, CDR1 is DFQATT and CDR2 is SNEGSKA (reference sequence). CDR3 amino acids: CSARWGSGANVLTF. The CDR3, as DNA: TGCAGTGCTAGATGGGGTTCCGGGGCCAACGTCCTGACTTTC.

This clonotype was found a few times. The gene calls are TRBV7-2 and TRBJ2-2; no reliable D call. Trimming took 4 bases from V and 0 from J, leaving 6 bases between them. The CDR3 length is 14 residues. From germline, CDR1 is SGHTA and CDR2 FQGNSA. The CDR3 reads CASSWVSNTGELFF. Written as DNA, the CDR3 is TGTGCCAGCAGCTGGGTATCGAACACCGGGGAGCTGTTTTTT.

This clonotype was seen more than once but under ten times. The chain carries TRBV20-1 and TRBJ2-3; 7 nucleotides line up with TRBD2. This CDR3 has 15 residues. The germline gives CDR1 DFQATT, CDR2 SNEGSKA (reference sequence). CDR3 sequence reads: CSALRAGLYTDTQYF. The CDR3 DNA reads as TGCAGCGCGTTGCGAGCGGGACTTTACACAGATACGCAGTATTTT.

This clonotype was counted at least ten times. The chain combines TRBV30 with TRBJ2-7; D not certain. From germline, CDR1 is GTSNPN and CDR2 SVGIG (reference sequence). CDR3 length: 10 residues. The V end lost 5 bases, the J end lost 7 bases, and 9 bases lay between the germline ends. The CDR3 DNA follows: TGTGCCTGGGGTCGTAAGGAGCAGTACTTC. Residues: CAWGRKEQYF.

There are a few counts of this clonotype. The chain is built from TRBV10-3 and TRBJ1-2, with no clear D. Germline V lookup: CDR1 ENHRY, CDR2 SYGVKD. Trimming stripped 2 bases from V and 6 bases from J, with 10 bases between. The CDR3 is made up of 13 amino acids. CDR3 in amino acids: CAISERSWDGYTF. CDR3 DNA: TGTGCCATCAGTGAGAGAAGTTGGGATGGCTACACCTTC.

This clonotype was seen ten or more times. The chain links TRBV28 to TRBJ2-5, with 9 positions matching TRBD2. The CDR3 loop spans 15 amino acids. V dropped 2 bases and J dropped 4; count of bases not matched to a gene: 5. Germline CDR1 MDHEN, CDR2 SYDVKM. The CDR3 here is CASSLRLAVSETQYF. Here the CDR3 DNA reads TGTGCCAGCAGTTTACGACTAGCGGTCTCAGAGACCCAGTACTTC.

The V and J genes are TRBV25-1 and TRBJ2-6, with 8 bases identical to TRBD2. Germline values: CDR1 MGHDK, CDR2 SYGVNS. The V gene end was trimmed by 1 base and the J gene end by 2 bases; junction bases not matched to a gene: 4. CDR3 length equals 17 residues. This CDR3 is CASSESAGATGANVLTF. The CDR3 DNA follows: TGTGCCAGCAGTGAATCAGCGGGAGCTACTGGGGCCAACGTCCTGACTTTC. Full variable domain (outside the CDR3, taken from reference TRBV25-1 and TRBJ2-6): EADIYQTPRYLVIGTGKKITLECSQTMGHDKMYWYQQDPGMELHLIHYSYGVNSTEKGDLSSESTVSRIRTEHFPLTLESARPSHTSQYLCASSESAGATGANVLTFGAGSRLTVL.

The rearrangement joins TRBV29-1 to TRBJ2-2; 14 nucleotides agree with TRBD2. Losses at the gene ends were 0 bases for V and 8 bases for J; bases not matched to a gene: 8. Germline V lookup: CDR1 SQVTM, CDR2 ANQGSEA. The CDR3 has 17 residues. CDR3 in DNA: TGCAGCGTTGAAGACGACGGGACTAGCGGGAGTTGGGGGGAGCTGTTTTTT. This sequence encodes CSVEDDGTSGSWGELFF.

In this sample, this clonotype turned up a few times. V and J are TRBV28 and TRBJ1-6; D ambiguous. V lost 5 bases to trimming and J lost 8 bases, with 10 bases between them. Germline-derived CDR1 and CDR2 are MDHEN and SYDVKM. The CDR3 runs to 13 residues. The CDR3 bases are TGTGCCAGCAGTCCAAACCCTGATTCACCCCTCCACTTT. Encoded protein: CASSPNPDSPLHF.

This clonotype appeared a few times. V usage is TRBV20-1 and J usage is TRBJ2-7, with 10 bases fitting TRBD2. From germline, CDR1 is DFQATT and CDR2 SNEGSKA (reference sequence). CDR3 length: 15 amino acids. The V gene end was trimmed by 4 bases and the J gene end by 4 bases; junction bases not matched to a gene: 10. DNA of the CDR3: TGCAGTGCTACGCACAGCGGGAGGGCCGGGTACGAGCAGTACTTC. This encodes CSATHSGRAGYEQYF.

V usage is TRBV24-1 and J usage is TRBJ2-3; TRBD2 aligns across 12 bases. The V and J ends lost 2 bases and 1 base, in that order; junction bases with no gene match: 12. Germline values: CDR1 KGHDR, CDR2 SFDVKD. The CDR3 is 20 residues long. The CDR3 DNA reads TGTGCCACCAGTGATTCCCGCGGGACTAGCGGGCACGGGGGCACAGATACGCAGTATTTT. Amino acids: CATSDSRGTSGHGGTDTQYF.

The table lists this clonotype with many counts. The gene calls are TRBV20-1 and TRBJ2-7; maybe TRBD2 (6 bases). The CDR3 has 13 residues. With 0 bases removed from V and 3 bases from J, the gap between germline ends came to 9 bases. The V gene's germline CDR1 is DFQATT and CDR2 SNEGSKA (reference sequence). Written as DNA, the CDR3 is TGCAGTGCTAGAGATCTAGCGAGCTACGAGCAGTACTTC. Protein product: CSARDLASYEQYF.

This clonotype was detected many times. The chain employs TRBV20-1 and TRBJ2-1; weak D call: TRBD1 (5 bases). Deletions cut 3 bases from V and 8 bases from J, with 17 bases between. This CDR3 contains 14 residues. The germline gives CDR1 DFQATT, CDR2 SNEGSKA (reference sequence). The DNA for the CDR3 is TGCAGTGCTAGGCCCAGGGCCCGCCCCCATGAGCAGTTCTTC. Amino acid sequence: CSARPRARPHEQFF.

To note about this clonotype: This may arise from a read error, as a much more abundant clone is one base away. V gene TRBV28 combines with J gene TRBJ2-5; 8 bases map to TRBD2. Germline values: CDR1 MDHEN, CDR2 SYDVKM. The ends lost 7 bases at V and 5 bases at J; junction bases unmatched: 9. The CDR3 covers 14 residues. DNA for the CDR3: TGTGCCAGCAACCCGCTCGGGGGGGAGGAGACCCAGTACTTC. Translating it yields CASNPLGGEETQYF.

This clonotype was counted only a few times. V and J are TRBV5-4 and TRBJ2-1, with 8 bases aligning to TRBD2. J gave up 6 bases and V 3 bases, and 14 bases lay outside the gene matches. This CDR3 comprises 17 residues. Germline assignment: CDR1 SGHNT and CDR2 YYREEE (reference sequence). The CDR3 bases are TGTGCCAGCAGCTCCCGGCAAGGGACTAGGGTAACCAATGAGCAGTTCTTC. Protein sequence: CASSSRQGTRVTNEQFF.

The CDR3 here is CSQTGGKRGRMNTEAFF. The CDR3 DNA follows: TGCAGCCAAACTGGGGGGAAAAGGGGACGGATGAACACTGAAGCTTTCTTT. The chain combines TRBV20-1 with TRBJ1-1; possible D gene TRBD1, 5 bases. Germline V gene lookup returns CDR1 DFQATT and CDR2 SNEGSKA (reference sequence). The length of the CDR3 is 17 residues.

This clonotype was recorded at least ten times. This chain connects TRBV5-1 to TRBJ1-1; possible D gene TRBD1, 6 bases. The germline V gene encodes CDR1 SGHRS and CDR2 YFSETQ. The CDR3 spans 14 residues. V dropped 0 bases and J dropped 1 base, with 7 bases sitting between them. The CDR3 is CASSLGGPNTEAFF. The CDR3 nucleotides are TGCGCCAGCAGCTTGGGGGGGCCGAACACTGAAGCTTTCTTT.

This clonotype is categorized as medium-sized (0.01 to 0.1%). The chain links TRBV28 to TRBJ1-5, with 11 bases lining up with TRBD1. Unmatched junction bases numbered 9, after V lost 3 bases and J lost 2 bases. The CDR3 length is 18 residues. Germline CDR1 is MDHEN and CDR2 is SYDVKM. The CDR3 DNA reads TGTGCCAGCAGTTTTCGGGACAGGGGGACTGGTGGCAATCAGCCCCAGCATTTT. This encodes CASSFRDRGTGGNQPQHF.

The chain has TRBV7-9 and TRBJ2-1, with D possibly being TRBD2 (6 bases). The CDR3 has 15 residues. The V end lost 4 bases, the J end lost 8 bases, and 18 bases lay between the germline ends. CDR1 SEHNR and CDR2 FQNEAQ come from the germline V gene (reference sequence). CDR3 residues: CASSYPGAPVDEQFF. The CDR3 region has the DNA TGTGCCAGCAGCTACCCGGGAGCCCCTGTTGATGAGCAGTTCTTC.

The rearrangement joins TRBV6-1 to TRBJ1-5, with 7 positions matching TRBD1. CDR3 length: 13 residues. Germline V gene lookup returns CDR1 MNHNS and CDR2 SASEGT. Germline trimming cut 7 bases from V and 5 bases from J; bases unmatched to any gene: 5. The CDR3 is CASIGTAHQPQHF. The CDR3 DNA reads TGTGCCAGCATTGGGACAGCCCATCAGCCCCAGCATTTT.

The table lists this clonotype with many counts. The chain has TRBV3-1 and TRBJ1-2; no clear D. Germline lookup yields CDR1 LGHDT and CDR2 YNNKEL (reference sequence). The V end was cut by 1 base, the J end by 8 bases, with 11 bases between. The length of the CDR3 is 13 residues. CDR3 sequence: CASSQGQKGGYTF. The DNA of the CDR3 is TGTGCCAGCAGCCAAGGACAAAAAGGGGGCTACACCTTC.

The chain links TRBV11-3 to TRBJ2-1; possibly TRBD2 for D (6 bases). Germline assignment: CDR1 SGHNT and CDR2 YENEEA. The CDR3 loop spans 13 amino acids. V was shortened by 0 bases and J by 15 bases, with 15 bases between the two germline ends. In DNA form, the CDR3 reads TGTGCCAGCAGCTTAGATCCGACGGGAGCGGGGTTCTTC. It yields the protein CASSLDPTGAGFF.